The present entry profiles one T cell receptor (beta chain) with its context. Its antigen is not known. The record originates from a study of OX40 agonist ivuxolimab in advanced cancers. Overall study context: Enrollees could have had prior anti-PD-1, anti-PD-L1 or anti-CTLA-4 therapy, which approximately 40% had received. General observations from the study: On average, CD8+ T cells showed a greater number of expanded clones than CD4+. Some patients without response likewise showed low normalized clonal expansion.

With 2 bases removed from V and 10 bases from J, the gap between germline ends came to 20 bases. Germline V gene data show CDR1 as LGHNA and CDR2 as YSLEER. The CDR3 is made up of 15 amino acids. Generated by immunoSEQ multiplex PCR, the TCRdb table keeps only in-frame clones and is missing some. The sample holds about 44,000 clones, roughly 86% seen once. The chain employs TRBV4-3 and TRBJ1-2; weak D call: TRBD1 (5 bases). Sequencing used CD4+ or CD8+ T cells sorted from blood, obtained in a trial of the OX40 agonist ivuxolimab. The sequence came from an adult with an advanced solid tumor such as melanoma, head and neck, liver or kidney cancer. The CDR3 spells CASSQQWGPASDYTF. In DNA, the CDR3 is TGCGCCAGCAGCCAACAGTGGGGCCCTGCTAGCGACTACACCTTC.